Following are 9 T cell receptor beta chains from one sample sequenced in a study of blood T cell repertoires in COVID-19 (TCRdb year 2020). The protocol used for the library was the immunoSEQ multiplex PCR assay. TCRdb took over this immuneACCESS table, retaining in-frame rearrangements with V and J assigned. Such tables are incomplete; in checked studies, under half of the missing clones stem from an unresolved V gene, and the remainder is unexplained. The sample table holds a few hundred thousand clones, of which over 80% were seen once. The ten top clones hold about a tenth of the sample. Material: PBMCs or T cells enriched from blood (not recorded which). Receptor source: a man aged 18 to 29 with acute COVID-19.

The chain uses TRBV7-6 and TRBJ2-1; D perhaps matches TRBD2 (6 bases). Between the trimmed V and J ends, which lost 4 bases and 1 base, there was a span of 14 bases. CDR3 length: 16 amino acids. CDR1 and CDR2 (germline): SGHVS, FNYEAQ. Here the CDR3 DNA reads TGTGCCAGCAGCTCGGGACTCTATAATTCCTACAATGAGCAGTTCTTC. This translates into CASSSGLYNSYNEQFF.

This sequence joins TRBV5-8 and TRBJ2-5; a possible D gene is TRBD1 (6 bases). The germline CDR1 and CDR2 sequences are SGHTS and YDEGEE. V was pared by 4 bases and J by 3 bases, with 13 bases between. The CDR3 has 14 residues. The CDR3 sequence: CASSHRTDEETQYF. The DNA for the CDR3 is TGTGCCAGCAGCCATAGGACAGACGAAGAGACCCAGTACTTC.

In DNA form, the CDR3 reads TGTGCCAGCTCACCACCGTCCGGGACAGCGGGAAACACCATATATTTT. It translates to CASSPPSGTAGNTIYF. The rearrangement joins TRBV7-9 to TRBJ1-3; 7 bases map to TRBD1. This CDR3 is built from 16 residues. Germline V gene lookup returns CDR1 SEHNR and CDR2 FQNEAQ (reference sequence). V lost 8 bases and J lost 4; bases outside the gene matches: 14.

The chain combines TRBV18 with TRBJ1-1; no clear D. Germline V gene data show CDR1 as KGHSH and CDR2 as LQKENI. Deletions cut 3 bases from V and 1 base from J, with 9 bases between. The CDR3 covers 14 residues. CDR3 sequence: CASSPSYSNTEAFF. The CDR3 DNA sequence: TGTGCCAGCTCACCTTCATACTCGAACACTGAAGCTTTCTTT.

The V call is TRBV28, the J call TRBJ2-1; D call uncertain. CDR3 length: 14 amino acids. Germline CDR1 and CDR2: MDHEN and SYDVKM. The V end lost 2 bases, the J end lost 2 bases, and 7 bases lay between the germline ends. For the CDR3, the DNA is TGTGCCAGCAGTTTAGCCAGGCCCTACAATGAGCAGTTCTTC. Its translation: CASSLARPYNEQFF.

The chain recombines TRBV9 with TRBJ2-1; D possibly corresponds to TRBD2 (6 bases). The length of the CDR3 is 16 residues. V lost 4 bases and J lost 0, with 14 bases in between. CDR1 is SGDLS and CDR2 is YYNGEE in the germline V gene. The CDR3, as DNA: TGTGCCAGCAGCCACCCAGCGGGTAGCTCCTACAATGAGCAGTTCTTC. Its translation: CASSHPAGSSYNEQFF. Drawing the rest from reference TRBV9 and TRBJ2-1, the complete variable domain is DSGVTQTPKHLITATGQRVTLRCSPRSGDLSVYWYQQSLDQGLQFLIQYYNGEERAKGNILERFSAQQFPDLHSELNLSSLELGDSALYFCASSHPAGSSYNEQFFGPGTRLTVL.

The chain recombines TRBV28 with TRBJ1-5, with 7 bases matching TRBD1. Germline CDR1 is MDHEN and CDR2 is SYDVKM. The V and J ends lost 5 bases and 7 bases, in that order; junction bases with no gene match: 5. This CDR3 contains 13 residues. CDR3 amino acids: CASSTRQGQPQHF. The CDR3 coding sequence is TGTGCCAGCAGTACACGACAGGGACAGCCCCAGCATTTT.

This clone was seen once. This chain connects TRBV28 to TRBJ2-5, with 8 bases matching TRBD1. Germline V gives CDR1 MDHEN, CDR2 SYDVKM. V gave up 5 bases and J gave up 5 bases; unmatched junction bases: 7. This CDR3 is built from 14 residues. This CDR3 is CASSPGQGSETQYF. For the CDR3, the DNA is TGTGCCAGCAGTCCCGGACAGGGATCCGAGACCCAGTACTTC.

The chain couples TRBV5-8 to TRBJ2-1; 10 bases match TRBD1. Germline CDR1 reads SGHTS; CDR2 reads YDEGEE. The V gene end was trimmed by 0 bases and the J gene end by 8 bases; junction bases not matched to a gene: 2. CDR3 length: 14 residues. The CDR3 coding sequence is TGTGCCAGCAGCTTGGGACAGGGGGCCGATGAGCAGTTCTTC. Encoded protein: CASSLGQGADEQFF. The full variable domain, completed using reference TRBV5-8 and TRBJ2-1, is EAGVTQSPTHLIKTRGQQATLRCSPISGHTSVYWYQQALGLGLQFLLWYDEGEERNRGNFPPRFSGRQFPNYSSELNVNALELEDSALYLCASSLGQGADEQFFGPGTRLTVL.